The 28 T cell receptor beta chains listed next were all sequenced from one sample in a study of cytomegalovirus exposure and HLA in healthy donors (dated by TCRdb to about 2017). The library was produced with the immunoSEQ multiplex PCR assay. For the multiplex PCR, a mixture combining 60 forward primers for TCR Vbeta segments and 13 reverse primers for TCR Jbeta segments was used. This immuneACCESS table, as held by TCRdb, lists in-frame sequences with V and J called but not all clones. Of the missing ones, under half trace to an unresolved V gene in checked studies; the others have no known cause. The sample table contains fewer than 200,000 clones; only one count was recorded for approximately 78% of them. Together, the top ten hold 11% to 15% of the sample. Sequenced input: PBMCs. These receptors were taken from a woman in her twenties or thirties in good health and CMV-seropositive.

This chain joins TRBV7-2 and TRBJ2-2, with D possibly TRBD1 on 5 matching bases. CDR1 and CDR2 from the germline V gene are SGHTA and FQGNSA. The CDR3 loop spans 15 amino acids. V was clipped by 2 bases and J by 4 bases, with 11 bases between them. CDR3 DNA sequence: TGTGCCAGCAGCTTATGGGGCTTCAGCACCGGGGAGCTGTTTTTT. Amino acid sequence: CASSLWGFSTGELFF.

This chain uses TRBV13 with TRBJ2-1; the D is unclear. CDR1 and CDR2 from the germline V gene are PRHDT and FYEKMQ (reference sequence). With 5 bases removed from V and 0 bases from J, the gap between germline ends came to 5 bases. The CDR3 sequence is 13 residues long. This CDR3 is CASSESSYNEQFF. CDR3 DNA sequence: TGTGCCAGCAGCGAGAGCTCCTACAATGAGCAGTTCTTC.

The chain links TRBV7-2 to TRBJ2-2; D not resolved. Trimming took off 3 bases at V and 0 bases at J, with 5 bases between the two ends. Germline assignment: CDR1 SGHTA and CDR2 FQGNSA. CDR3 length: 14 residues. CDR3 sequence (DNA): TGTGCCAGCAGCTTTACAGCGAACACCGGGGAGCTGTTTTTT. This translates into CASSFTANTGELFF.

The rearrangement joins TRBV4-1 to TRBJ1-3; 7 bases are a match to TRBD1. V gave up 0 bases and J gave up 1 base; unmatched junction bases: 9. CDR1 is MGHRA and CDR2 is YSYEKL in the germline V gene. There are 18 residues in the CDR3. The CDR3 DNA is TGCGCCAGCAGCCAAGACCCCAGGGCAGGGGGTTCTGGAAACACCATATATTTT. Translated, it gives CASSQDPRAGGSGNTIYF.

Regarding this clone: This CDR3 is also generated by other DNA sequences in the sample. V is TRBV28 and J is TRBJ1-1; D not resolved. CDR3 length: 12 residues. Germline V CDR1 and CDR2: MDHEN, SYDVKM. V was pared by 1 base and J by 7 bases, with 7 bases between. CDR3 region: CASSLSRVEAFF. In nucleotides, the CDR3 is TGTGCCAGCAGTTTATCTAGAGTTGAAGCTTTCTTT.

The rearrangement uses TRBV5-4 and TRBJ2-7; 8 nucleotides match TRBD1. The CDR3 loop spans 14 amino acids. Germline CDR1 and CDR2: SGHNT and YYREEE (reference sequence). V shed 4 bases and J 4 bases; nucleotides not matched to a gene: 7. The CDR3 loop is CASSPGQGQYEQYF. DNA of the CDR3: TGTGCCAGCAGCCCAGGACAGGGACAATACGAGCAGTACTTC.

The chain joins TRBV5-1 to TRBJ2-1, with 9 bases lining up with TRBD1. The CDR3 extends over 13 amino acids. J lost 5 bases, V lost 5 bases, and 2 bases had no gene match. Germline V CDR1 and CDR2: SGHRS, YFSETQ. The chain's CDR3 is CASRTGGDNEQFF. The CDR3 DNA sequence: TGCGCCAGCAGGACAGGGGGGGACAATGAGCAGTTCTTC.

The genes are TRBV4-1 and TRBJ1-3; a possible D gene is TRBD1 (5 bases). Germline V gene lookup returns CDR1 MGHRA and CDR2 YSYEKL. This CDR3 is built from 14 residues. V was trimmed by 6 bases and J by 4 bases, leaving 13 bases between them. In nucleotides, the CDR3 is TGCGCCAGCAGAGGAGGGACGGTCGGAAACACCATATATTTT. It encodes CASRGGTVGNTIYF.

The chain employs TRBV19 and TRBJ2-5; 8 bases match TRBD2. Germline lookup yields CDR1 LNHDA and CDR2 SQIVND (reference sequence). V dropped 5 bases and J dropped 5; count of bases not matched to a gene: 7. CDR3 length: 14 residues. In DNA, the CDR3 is TGTGCCAGTAGTCCCGGGGGGGGCTGGGAGACCCAGTACTTC. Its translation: CASSPGGGWETQYF.

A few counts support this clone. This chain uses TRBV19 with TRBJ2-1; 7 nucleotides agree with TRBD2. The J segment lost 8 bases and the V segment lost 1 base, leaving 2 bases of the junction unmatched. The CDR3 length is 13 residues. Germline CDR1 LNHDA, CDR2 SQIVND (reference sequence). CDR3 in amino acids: CASSIGEGDEQFF. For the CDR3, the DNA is TGTGCCAGTAGTATAGGGGAGGGCGATGAGCAGTTCTTC.

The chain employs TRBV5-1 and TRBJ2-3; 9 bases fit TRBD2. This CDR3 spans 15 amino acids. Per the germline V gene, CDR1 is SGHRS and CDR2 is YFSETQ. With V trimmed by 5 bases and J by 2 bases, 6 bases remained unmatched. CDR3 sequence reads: CASRVAGDLTDTQYF. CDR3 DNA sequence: TGCGCCAGCAGAGTAGCGGGGGACCTCACAGATACGCAGTATTTT. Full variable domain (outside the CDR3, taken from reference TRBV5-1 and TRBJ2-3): KAGVTQTPRYLIKTRGQQVTLSCSPISGHRSVSWYQQTPGQGLQFLFEYFSETQRNKGNFPGRFSGRQFSNSRSEMNVSTLELGDSALYLCASRVAGDLTDTQYFGPGTRLTVL.

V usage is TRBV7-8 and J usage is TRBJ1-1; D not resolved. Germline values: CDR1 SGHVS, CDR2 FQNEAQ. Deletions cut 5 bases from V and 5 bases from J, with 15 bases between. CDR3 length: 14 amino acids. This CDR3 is CASSQGSGSTEAFF. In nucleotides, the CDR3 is TGTGCCAGCAGCCAAGGGTCGGGGAGTACTGAAGCTTTCTTT.

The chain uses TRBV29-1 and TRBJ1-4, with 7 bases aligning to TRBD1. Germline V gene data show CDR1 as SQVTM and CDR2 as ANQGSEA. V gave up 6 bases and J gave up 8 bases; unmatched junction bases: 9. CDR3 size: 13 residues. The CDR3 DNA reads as TGCAGCGTCACGACAGGGAGCAGGGAAAAACTGTTTTTT. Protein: CSVTTGSREKLFF.

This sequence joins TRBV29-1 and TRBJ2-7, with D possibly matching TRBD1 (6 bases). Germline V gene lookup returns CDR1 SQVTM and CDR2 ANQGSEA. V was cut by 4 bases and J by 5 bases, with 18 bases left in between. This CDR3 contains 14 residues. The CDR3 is CSVAQGGVGDEQYF. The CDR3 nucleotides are TGCAGCGTTGCACAGGGTGGAGTGGGAGACGAGCAGTACTTC.

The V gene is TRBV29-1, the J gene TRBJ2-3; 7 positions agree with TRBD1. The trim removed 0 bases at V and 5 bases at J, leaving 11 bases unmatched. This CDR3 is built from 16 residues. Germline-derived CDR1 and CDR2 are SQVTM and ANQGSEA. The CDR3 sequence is CSVEETLRGLEDTQYF. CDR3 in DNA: TGCAGCGTTGAAGAAACCCTGAGGGGGCTGGAAGATACGCAGTATTTT.

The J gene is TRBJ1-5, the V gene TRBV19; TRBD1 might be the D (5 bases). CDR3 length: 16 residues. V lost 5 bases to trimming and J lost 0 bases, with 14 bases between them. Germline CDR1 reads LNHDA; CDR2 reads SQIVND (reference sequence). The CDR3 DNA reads TGTGCCAGTAGTCTCCACCGCAGGGTTAGCAATCAGCCCCAGCATTTT. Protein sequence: CASSLHRRVSNQPQHF.

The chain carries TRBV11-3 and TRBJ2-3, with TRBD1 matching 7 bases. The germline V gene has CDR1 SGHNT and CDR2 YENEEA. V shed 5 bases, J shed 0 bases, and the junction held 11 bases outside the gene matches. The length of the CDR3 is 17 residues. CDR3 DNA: TGTGCCAGCAGCGGTGACAGGGTAGCTGCTAGCACAGATACGCAGTATTTT. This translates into CASSGDRVAASTDTQYF.

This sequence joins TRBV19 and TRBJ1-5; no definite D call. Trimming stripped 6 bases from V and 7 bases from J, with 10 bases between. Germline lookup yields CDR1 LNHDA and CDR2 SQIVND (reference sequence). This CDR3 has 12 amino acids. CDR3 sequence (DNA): TGTGCCAGTAGGGGGTGGGAGCAGCCCCAGCATTTT. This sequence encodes CASRGWEQPQHF.

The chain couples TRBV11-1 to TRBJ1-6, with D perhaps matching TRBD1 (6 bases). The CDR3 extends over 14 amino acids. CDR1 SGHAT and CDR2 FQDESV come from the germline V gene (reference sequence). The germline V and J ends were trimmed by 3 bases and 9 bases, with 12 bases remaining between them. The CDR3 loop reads CASSLWQGRSPLHF. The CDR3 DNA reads TGTGCCAGCAGCTTGTGGCAGGGGCGTTCACCCCTCCACTTT.

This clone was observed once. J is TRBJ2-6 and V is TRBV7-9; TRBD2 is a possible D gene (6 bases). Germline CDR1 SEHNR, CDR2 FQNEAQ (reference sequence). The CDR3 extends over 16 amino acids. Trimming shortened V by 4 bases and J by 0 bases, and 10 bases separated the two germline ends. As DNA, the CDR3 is TGTGCCAGCAGCTCCGGGGGTATCTCTGGGGCCAACGTCCTGACTTTC. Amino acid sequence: CASSSGGISGANVLTF.

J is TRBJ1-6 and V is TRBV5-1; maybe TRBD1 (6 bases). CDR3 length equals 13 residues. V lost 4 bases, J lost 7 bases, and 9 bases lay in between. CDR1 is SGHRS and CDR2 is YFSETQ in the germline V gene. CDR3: CASSQTGNSPLHF. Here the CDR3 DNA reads TGCGCCAGCAGCCAAACAGGGAATTCACCCCTCCACTTT.

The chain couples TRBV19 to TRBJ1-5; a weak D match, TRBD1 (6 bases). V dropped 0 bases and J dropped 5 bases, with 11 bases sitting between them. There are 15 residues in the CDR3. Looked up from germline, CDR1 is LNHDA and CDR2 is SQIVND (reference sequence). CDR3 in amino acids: CASSIDRTVDQPQHF. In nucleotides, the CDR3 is TGTGCCAGTAGTATAGATCGGACAGTAGATCAGCCCCAGCATTTT.

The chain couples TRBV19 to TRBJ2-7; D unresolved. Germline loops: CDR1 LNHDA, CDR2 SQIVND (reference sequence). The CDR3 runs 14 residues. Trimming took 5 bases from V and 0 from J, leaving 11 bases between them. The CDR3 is CASSALVSSYEQYF. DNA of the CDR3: TGTGCCAGTAGTGCCCTAGTGAGCTCCTACGAGCAGTACTTC.

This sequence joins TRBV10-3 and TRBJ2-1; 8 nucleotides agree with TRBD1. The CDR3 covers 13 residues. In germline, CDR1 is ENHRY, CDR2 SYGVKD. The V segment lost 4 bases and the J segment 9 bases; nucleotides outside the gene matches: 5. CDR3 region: CAISAQGALEQFF. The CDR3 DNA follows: TGTGCCATCAGTGCGCAGGGGGCTCTTGAGCAGTTCTTC.

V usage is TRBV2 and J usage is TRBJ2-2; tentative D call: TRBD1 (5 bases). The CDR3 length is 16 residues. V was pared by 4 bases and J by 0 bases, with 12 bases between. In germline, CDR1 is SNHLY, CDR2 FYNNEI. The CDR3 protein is CASSVLWGANTGELFF. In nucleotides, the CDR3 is TGTGCCAGCAGTGTGCTGTGGGGCGCGAACACCGGGGAGCTGTTTTTT.

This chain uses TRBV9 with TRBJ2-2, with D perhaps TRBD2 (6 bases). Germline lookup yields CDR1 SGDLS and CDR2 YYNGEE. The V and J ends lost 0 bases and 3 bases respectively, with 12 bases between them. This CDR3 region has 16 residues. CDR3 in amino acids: CASSVDPRRDTGELFF. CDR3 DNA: TGTGCCAGCAGCGTAGACCCCAGGAGGGACACCGGGGAGCTGTTTTTT.

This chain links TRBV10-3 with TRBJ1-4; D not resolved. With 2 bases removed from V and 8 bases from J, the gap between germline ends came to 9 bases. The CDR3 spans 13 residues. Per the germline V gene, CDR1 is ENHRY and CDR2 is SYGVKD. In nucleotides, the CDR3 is TGTGCCATCAGTGAGGACACCATGGAAAAACTGTTTTTT. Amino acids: CAISEDTMEKLFF.

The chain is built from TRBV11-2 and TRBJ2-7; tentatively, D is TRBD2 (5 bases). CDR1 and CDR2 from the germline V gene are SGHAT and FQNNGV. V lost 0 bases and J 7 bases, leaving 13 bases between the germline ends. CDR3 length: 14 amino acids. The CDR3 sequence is CASSLDLLAREQYF. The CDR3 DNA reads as TGTGCCAGCAGCTTAGATCTCTTAGCGCGTGAGCAGTACTTC. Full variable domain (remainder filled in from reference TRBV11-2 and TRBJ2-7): EAGVAQSPRYKIIEKRQSVAFWCNPISGHATLYWYQQILGQGPKLLIQFQNNGVVDDSQLPKDRFSAERLKGVDSTLKIQPAKLEDSAVYLCASSLDLLAREQYFGPGTRLTVT.